The source of this TCR beta chain is a study of PD-1 blockade in classical Hodgkin lymphoma. The CDR3 consists of 12 residues. V lost 4 bases, J lost 8 bases, and 11 bases lay in between. CDR1 and CDR2 (germline): SNHLY, FYNNEI. Brentuximab vedotin exposure varied, and every patient relapsed after autologous stem cell transplantation. The protocol was immunoSEQ multiplex PCR, while the TCRdb copy is restricted to in-frame clones and leaves out a portion. The data show about 85,000 clones, nearly 95% seen once. The TCR sequence derives from a human donor with classical Hodgkin lymphoma. This chain uses TRBV2 with TRBJ1-2; no definite D call. The starting material was peripheral blood mononuclear cells (PBMCs), obtained before the second cycle of nivolumab. The CDR3 nucleotides are TGTGCCAGCAGTGCAAATCGGAGGGGCTACACCTTC. The encoded protein is CASSANRRGYTF.